Below are 29 T cell receptor beta chains sequenced from a single sample in a study of blood T cell repertoires in COVID-19. Libraries were prepared by immunoSEQ multiplex PCR; TCRdb keeps only in-frame clonotypes and omits some of them. The data contain about 380,000 clones, 90% of them singletons. Material for sequencing was peripheral blood. Source of these receptors: a man in his late teens or twenties with active or convalescent COVID-19.

The V call is TRBV7-3, the J call TRBJ2-3; 12 nucleotides match TRBD2. J was trimmed by 3 bases and V by 5 bases; bases with no gene match: 12. The CDR3 spans 18 residues. Germline CDR1 is SGHTA and CDR2 is FQGTGA. In DNA, the CDR3 is TGTGCCAGCAGCCCCTCCCCGTTACTAGCGGGGGGTACAGATACGCAGTATTTT. Its protein product is CASSPSPLLAGGTDTQYF. The full variable domain, with the rest looked up from reference TRBV7-3 and TRBJ2-3, is GAGVSQTPSNKVTEKGKYVELRCDPISGHTALYWYRQSLGQGPEFLIYFQGTGAADDSGLPNDRFFAVRPEGSVSTLKIQRTERGDSAVYLCASSPSPLLAGGTDTQYFGPGTRLTVL.

The CDR3, as DNA: TGTGCCAGCATCCAGGGAGGCGGGAGCAATCAGCCCCAGCATTTT. Translated: CASIQGGGSNQPQHF. J is TRBJ1-5 and V is TRBV7-2; D is possibly TRBD1 (5 bases). CDR1 and CDR2 from the germline V gene are SGHTA and FQGNSA. V was shortened by 7 bases and J by 1 base, with 14 bases between the two germline ends. This CDR3 contains 15 residues.

The V and J genes are TRBV4-3 and TRBJ1-3; D not certain. Germline-derived CDR1 and CDR2 are LGHNA and YSLEER. The CDR3 loop spans 14 amino acids. The V end was cut by 5 bases, the J end by 3 bases, with 11 bases between. The CDR3 region is CASSKRVYGNTIYF. The CDR3 region has the DNA TGCGCCAGCAGCAAGAGGGTGTATGGAAACACCATATATTTT.

The chain has TRBV7-2 and TRBJ2-3, with 9 nucleotides matching TRBD2. The CDR3 has 16 residues. V shed 4 bases, J shed 5 bases, and the junction held 10 bases outside the gene matches. Germline lookup yields CDR1 SGHTA and CDR2 FQGNSA. CDR3 DNA sequence: TGTGCCAGCAGCTCCTCTAGCGGGGCCCGTCAAGATACGCAGTATTTT. Translated: CASSSSSGARQDTQYF.

CDR3 bases: TGCGCCAGCAGCTTGGTAGCAGGGCCGAAGGGAAACACCATATATTTT. Residues: CASSLVAGPKGNTIYF. The genes are TRBV5-1 and TRBJ1-3, with D tentatively TRBD1 (5 bases). Germline V gives CDR1 SGHRS, CDR2 YFSETQ. CDR3 length: 16 amino acids. The ends were cut back, 0 bases at V and 4 bases at J, with 14 bases in the middle.

V gene TRBV7-7 combines with J gene TRBJ2-3; D possibly corresponds to TRBD2 (6 bases). Trimming removed 1 base at V and 4 bases at J, with 12 bases between. This CDR3 region has 15 residues. The germline gives CDR1 SSHAT, CDR2 FNYEAQ (reference sequence). The DNA of the CDR3 is TGTGCCAGCAGCTTAGAGGTGGGGGGAGCAGATACGCAGTATTTT. This translates into CASSLEVGGADTQYF.

In its sample, this clone was seen once. This chain joins TRBV6-6 and TRBJ2-7; weak D call: TRBD2 (5 bases). The CDR3 extends over 15 amino acids. Trimming removed 0 bases from V and 4 bases from J, with 13 bases in between. Looked up from germline, CDR1 is MNHNY and CDR2 is SVGAGI (reference sequence). CDR3 residues: CASSYSRRGDYEQYF. As DNA, the CDR3 is TGTGCCAGCAGTTACTCAAGACGGGGAGATTACGAGCAGTACTTC.

V usage is TRBV2 and J usage is TRBJ1-1; D is perhaps TRBD1 (5 bases). Trimming removed 4 bases from V and 1 base from J, with 10 bases in between. The CDR3 has 14 amino acids. Germline V lookup: CDR1 SNHLY, CDR2 FYNNEI. CDR3 region: CASSARQPNTEAFF. CDR3 coding DNA: TGTGCCAGCAGTGCACGACAGCCGAACACTGAAGCTTTCTTT.

The chain joins TRBV5-5 to TRBJ1-5, with unresolved D. V was trimmed by 2 bases and J by 6 bases, leaving 6 bases between them. The CDR3 has 12 amino acids. The germline CDR1 and CDR2 sequences are SGHKS and YYEKEE (reference sequence). CDR3 DNA: TGTGCCAGCAGCTTCTCCGGTCAGCCCCAGCATTTT. Residues: CASSFSGQPQHF.

The V and J genes are TRBV11-2 and TRBJ1-1; D gene ambiguous. V lost 6 bases and J 7 bases, leaving 15 bases between the germline ends. In germline, CDR1 is SGHAT, CDR2 FQNNGV. The CDR3 runs to 13 residues. The DNA of the CDR3 is TGTGCCAGCAGGGACTCCGGGGTTCATGAAGCTTTCTTT. Translation gives CASRDSGVHEAFF.

The V and J genes are TRBV19 and TRBJ2-7, with a tentative D call TRBD2 (5 bases). The germline V gene has CDR1 LNHDA and CDR2 SQIVND (reference sequence). This CDR3 is built from 15 residues. The V end lost 1 base, the J end lost 7 bases, and 17 bases lay between the germline ends. Here the CDR3 DNA reads TGTGCCAGTAGTATAGGGGAGCGTCGGACCCTGGAGCAGTACTTC. Its protein product is CASSIGERRTLEQYF.

The rearrangement joins TRBV9 to TRBJ1-6; D call uncertain. There are 14 residues in the CDR3. CDR1 is SGDLS and CDR2 is YYNGEE in the germline V gene. V gave up 3 bases and J gave up 5 bases, with 9 bases separating them. DNA for the CDR3: TGTGCCAGCAGCGCGATGCGGGATAATTCACCCCTCCACTTT. Translated, it gives CASSAMRDNSPLHF.

The V call is TRBV7-9, the J call TRBJ1-5, with D maybe TRBD1 (6 bases). The CDR3 consists of 14 residues. Germline V gives CDR1 SEHNR, CDR2 FQNEAQ (reference sequence). Trimming cost V 3 bases and J 4 bases, with 10 bases left between them. The CDR3 sequence is CASSFDRSNQPQHF. The CDR3 nucleotides are TGTGCCAGCAGCTTCGACAGGTCAAATCAGCCCCAGCATTTT.

The rearrangement links TRBV21-1 to TRBJ2-7; the table's TRBD2 call for D was not verified on the DNA. TRBV21-1 is described as a pseudogene. The CDR3 loop spans 15 amino acids. In DNA, the CDR3 is TGTGCCAGCAGCAAAGTGGCCGGGACTAGTCGCGAGCAGTACTTC. Protein sequence: CASSKVAGTSREQYF.

This chain connects TRBV6-2 or TRBV6-3 to TRBJ2-3; weak D call: TRBD1 (6 bases). Deletions cut 2 bases from V and 0 bases from J, with 15 bases between. The CDR3 is 17 residues long. CDR1 MNHEY and CDR2 SVGEGT come from the germline V gene. The DNA for the CDR3 is TGTGCCAGCAGTTACCCTCAACAGGGCACAAGCACAGATACGCAGTATTTT. Translation: CASSYPQQGTSTDTQYF.

In this sample, this clone turned up once. The V and J genes are TRBV7-9 and TRBJ1-1; TRBD1 matches 8 bases. The CDR3 covers 17 residues. The junction had 11 bases not matched to a gene; V was cut back by 2 bases and J by 3 bases. Germline assignment: CDR1 SEHNR and CDR2 FQNEAQ (reference sequence). This CDR3 reads CASSLLLTGGVYTEAFF. The CDR3 DNA reads TGTGCCAGCAGCTTATTGTTAACAGGGGGAGTTTACACTGAAGCTTTCTTT. Full variable domain (missing parts from reference TRBV7-9 and TRBJ1-1): DTGVSQNPRHKITKRGQNVTFRCDPISEHNRLYWYRQTLGQGPEFLTYFQNEAQLEKSRLLSDRFSAERPKGSFSTLEIQRTEQGDSAMYLCASSLLLTGGVYTEAFFGQGTRLTVV.

This clone was recorded a few times. This chain connects TRBV5-6 to TRBJ1-6; no clear D. Germline V lookup: CDR1 SGHDT, CDR2 YYEEEE. Trimming pared 2 bases from V and 9 bases from J, leaving 6 bases between. The CDR3 covers 12 residues. The chain's CDR3 is CASSLISSPLHF. The CDR3 DNA reads as TGTGCCAGCAGCTTAATCTCTTCACCCCTCCACTTT.

The chain employs TRBV5-5 and TRBJ2-3; D is ambiguous. The germline V gene has CDR1 SGHKS and CDR2 YYEKEE (reference sequence). The V and J ends lost 4 bases and 4 bases respectively, with 10 bases between them. The CDR3 runs 13 residues. The CDR3, as DNA: TGTGCCAGCAGCCATACTTTGTCAGATACGCAGTATTTT. It specifies CASSHTLSDTQYF.

The rearrangement uses TRBV14 and TRBJ2-7; 14 bases line up with TRBD2. CDR1 SGHDN and CDR2 FVKESK come from the germline V gene. Germline trimming cut 4 bases from V and 3 bases from J; bases unmatched to any gene: 5. The CDR3 is 16 residues long. CDR3 nucleotides: TGTGCCAGCAGCCGCGGGACTAGCGGGAGAATCTACGAGCAGTACTTC. The encoded protein is CASSRGTSGRIYEQYF.

The chain is built from TRBV7-2 and TRBJ2-2; 8 bases match TRBD2. The germline V gene encodes CDR1 SGHTA and CDR2 FQGNSA. Trimming removed 8 bases from V and 5 bases from J; junction bases left unmatched: 10. This CDR3 is 15 amino acids long. In DNA form, the CDR3 reads TGTGCCAGCCTCCCTGGTAGCGGGGTGACCGGGGAGCTGTTTTTT. Protein: CASLPGSGVTGELFF.

V and J are TRBV5-1 and TRBJ1-4, with 7 bases lining up with TRBD1. The CDR3 loop spans 14 amino acids. Germline CDR1 reads SGHRS; CDR2 reads YFSETQ. V shed 3 bases, J shed 7 bases, and the junction held 6 bases outside the gene matches. For the CDR3, the DNA is TGCGCCAGCAGCTGGGCCCCAGGGGGTGAAAAACTGTTTTTT. This translates into CASSWAPGGEKLFF.

The chain couples TRBV6-2 or TRBV6-3 to TRBJ2-1, with 7 bases lining up with TRBD2. The germline V gene has CDR1 MNHEY and CDR2 SVGEGT. J was trimmed by 3 bases and V by 2 bases; bases with no gene match: 4. This CDR3 contains 15 residues. The CDR3 DNA reads as TGTGCCAGCAGTTACGGGAGGGCGGACTACAATGAGCAGTTCTTC. Protein product: CASSYGRADYNEQFF.

The chain couples TRBV4-3 to TRBJ1-2, with D uncertain. CDR1 LGHNA and CDR2 YSLEER come from the germline V gene. V was trimmed by 0 bases and J by 8 bases, leaving 16 bases between them. The CDR3 sequence is 15 residues long. In DNA, the CDR3 is TGCGCCAGCAGCCAAGAGGAGGGAACGTCGTCCGGCTACACCTTC. Translation: CASSQEEGTSSGYTF.

In DNA, the CDR3 is TGCGCCAGCAGCCAAGGGACAGGGGTCACTGAAGCTTTCTTT. It is translated as CASSQGTGVTEAFF. This chain uses TRBV4-1 with TRBJ1-1; 9 bases fit TRBD1. The CDR3 totals 14 residues. V shed 1 base, J shed 4 bases, and the junction held 1 base outside the gene matches. Germline V CDR1 and CDR2: MGHRA, YSYEKL.

V gene TRBV10-3 combines with J gene TRBJ1-1, with D possibly matching TRBD1 (5 bases). This CDR3 is 17 amino acids long. The germline V and J ends were trimmed by 3 bases and 5 bases, with 22 bases remaining between them. Germline values: CDR1 ENHRY, CDR2 SYGVKD. The CDR3: CAISDPRRLIKGTEAFF. DNA for the CDR3: TGTGCCATCAGTGATCCAAGACGGCTTATTAAGGGGACTGAAGCTTTCTTT.

The CDR3: CASSQERVPQYF. The CDR3 nucleotides are TGTGCCAGCAGCCAGGAGCGGGTTCCGCAGTATTTT. This sequence joins TRBV4-2 and TRBJ2-3, with D perhaps TRBD2 (6 bases). Trimming took off 3 bases at V and 10 bases at J, with 11 bases between the two ends. Germline V gives CDR1 LGHNA, CDR2 YNFKEQ. The CDR3 loop spans 12 amino acids.

The rearrangement joins TRBV5-1 to TRBJ2-5; TRBD2 matches 7 bases. V shed 1 base, J shed 1 base, and the junction held 7 bases outside the gene matches. CDR3 size: 16 residues. CDR1 SGHRS and CDR2 YFSETQ come from the germline V gene. The CDR3 DNA reads TGCGCCAGCAGCTTGAGGTCGGGGGGTGCCCAAGAGACCCAGTACTTC. Translation gives CASSLRSGGAQETQYF.

The rearrangement joins TRBV10-3 to TRBJ1-6; D gene uncertain. The ends were cut back, 0 bases at V and 0 bases at J, with 15 bases in the middle. Per germline, CDR1 ENHRY and CDR2 SYGVKD. The CDR3 loop spans 19 amino acids. The CDR3 protein is CAISESKLVMSSYNSPLHF. The CDR3 DNA follows: TGTGCCATCAGTGAGTCGAAGTTGGTCATGAGCTCCTATAATTCACCCCTCCACTTT.

The chain links TRBV4-1 to TRBJ1-2; 7 bases map to TRBD1. The V gene end was trimmed by 5 bases and the J gene end by 1 base; junction bases not matched to a gene: 10. CDR3 length: 16 amino acids. Germline assignment: CDR1 MGHRA and CDR2 YSYEKL. The chain's CDR3 is CASSEKEAGGNYGYTF. The DNA of the CDR3 is TGCGCCAGCAGCGAAAAAGAGGCAGGGGGTAACTATGGCTACACCTTC.